One sample yielded the 26 T cell receptor beta chains listed below, sequenced in a study of metastatic and nonmetastatic thyroid tumors (dated by TCRdb to 2018 to 2020). No treatment had been received by any patient before thyroid surgery. The library came from PCR. The sequencer was an Illumina HiSeq 4000. Clones were called with MiXCR by TCRdb after fastp trimmed the public reads at Q25, and only in-frame beta chains were retained. A total of around 21,000 clones appear in this sample, around 20% of them only once. The ten largest clones capture roughly 21% of the sample. The material sequenced was blood. The receptors stem from a male donor with papillary thyroid cancer or a benign thyroid nodule (not recorded which). Some clones in this sample may be carry-over from other donors' samples.

V usage is TRBV7-3 and J usage is TRBJ2-7; TRBD1 matches 8 bases. The germline gives CDR1 SGHTA, CDR2 FQGTGA. After removal of 5 bases from V and 5 bases from J, the junction contained 5 bases not matched to a gene. CDR3 length: 13 amino acids. CDR3 sequence (DNA): TGTGCCAGCAGCGTAGGACAGGGTAACGAGCAGTACTTC. Its translation is CASSVGQGNEQYF.

This chain links TRBV4-1 with TRBJ2-3, with a weak D call TRBD1 (6 bases). CDR1 is MGHRA and CDR2 is YSYEKL in the germline V gene. Deletions cut 1 base from V and 5 bases from J, with 13 bases between. This CDR3 spans 15 amino acids. The CDR3 reads CASSQVQGTKDTQYF. The CDR3 DNA reads as TGCGCCAGCAGCCAAGTTCAGGGGACGAAAGATACGCAGTATTTT.

The sample holds a few counts of this clone. A read error is possible here, since a much larger clone lies one base away. This sample also contains other DNA sequences that code for the same CDR3. The V and J genes are TRBV15 and TRBJ2-1; 9 nucleotides line up with TRBD2. V dropped 6 bases and J dropped 0; count of bases not matched to a gene: 15. Germline V gives CDR1 LNHNV, CDR2 YYDKDF (reference sequence). The CDR3 is 19 residues long. CDR3 amino acids: CATRGFDSGRGSSYNEQFF. CDR3 nucleotides: TGTGCCACCAGAGGCTTCGATAGCGGGAGAGGGAGCTCCTACAATGAGCAGTTCTTC.

This clone qualifies as medium-sized (0.01 to 0.1%). The chain links TRBV3-1 to TRBJ2-2; D unresolved. Deletions cut 2 bases from V and 1 base from J, with 5 bases between. Looked up from germline, CDR1 is LGHDT and CDR2 is YNNKEL (reference sequence). CDR3 length equals 14 residues. CDR3 DNA sequence: TGTGCCAGCAGCCAACACAGGAACACCGGGGAGCTGTTTTTT. This gives the protein CASSQHRNTGELFF.

In its sample, this clone was seen many times. V and J are TRBV9 and TRBJ2-7, with 8 bases lining up with TRBD2. Losses at the gene ends were 0 bases for V and 7 bases for J; bases not matched to a gene: 6. The CDR3 is 14 amino acids. Per germline, CDR1 SGDLS and CDR2 YYNGEE. Here the CDR3 DNA reads TGTGCCAGCAGCGTAGACGGACTAGCTGGTGAGCAGTACTTC. Its translation is CASSVDGLAGEQYF.

At least ten counts were recorded for this clone. The chain employs TRBV7-9 and TRBJ1-1; no clear D gene. The CDR3 totals 12 residues. V lost 5 bases, J lost 5 bases, and 9 bases lay in between. CDR1 SEHNR and CDR2 FQNEAQ come from the germline V gene (reference sequence). The CDR3 coding sequence is TGTGCCAGCAGCACTGGAAGGACTGAAGCTTTCTTT. It translates to CASSTGRTEAFF.

This clone was recorded many times. The chain couples TRBV3-1 to TRBJ2-4, with D maybe TRBD2 (6 bases). Trimming pared 0 bases from V and 12 bases from J, leaving 18 bases between. The CDR3 has 15 residues. From germline, CDR1 is LGHDT and CDR2 YNNKEL (reference sequence). For the CDR3, the DNA is TGTGCCAGCAGCCAAGAATCTTCAGCGGGCTCTGATCAGTACTTC. This sequence encodes CASSQESSAGSDQYF.

This clone was counted at least ten times. The chain is built from TRBV4-1 and TRBJ2-7, with TRBD2 identical over 9 bases. After removal of 0 bases from V and 7 bases from J, the junction contained 7 bases not matched to a gene. The CDR3 has 15 residues. The germline CDR1 and CDR2 sequences are MGHRA and YSYEKL. The CDR3 coding sequence is TGCGCCAGCAGCCAAGATGTAGCGGGAGTGAGGGAGCAGTACTTC. It encodes CASSQDVAGVREQYF.

With regard to this clone: The CDR3 does not end in the conserved phenylalanine or tryptophan, so this is likely a read error. The gene calls are TRBV28 and TRBJ2-5; D is perhaps TRBD1 (5 bases). Germline V gene data show CDR1 as MDHEN and CDR2 as SYDVKM. The V and J ends lost 5 bases and 5 bases respectively, with 18 bases between them. CDR3 length equals 15 residues. The CDR3 sequence is CASSPSNRRWETQYL. DNA for the CDR3: TGTGCCAGCAGTCCCAGTAACAGGAGATGGGAGACCCAGTACCTC.

As concerns this clone: The sample has other DNA sequences that encode this CDR3 too. The gene calls are TRBV12-3 or TRBV12-4 and TRBJ1-5; tentative D call: TRBD1 (6 bases). The CDR3 sequence is 14 residues long. Trimming took off 9 bases at V and 7 bases at J, with 19 bases between the two ends. CDR3 residues: CASSPGTGSQPQHF. The CDR3 DNA reads TGTGCCAGTAGTCCCGGTACAGGGAGCCAGCCCCAGCATTTT.

This clone is termed medium-sized (0.01 to 0.1%). This rearrangement joins TRBV30 to TRBJ1-5; the match to TRBD1 covers 7 bases. J gave up 6 bases and V 3 bases, and 8 bases lay outside the gene matches. Germline V lookup: CDR1 GTSNPN, CDR2 SVGIG (reference sequence). The CDR3 has 14 amino acids. For the CDR3, the DNA is TGTGCCTGGAGCCTCGGGAAGGGGGCTCAGCCCCAGCATTTT. Translated: CAWSLGKGAQPQHF.

This clone was observed at least ten times. Distinct nucleotide sequences in the sample also encode this CDR3. The chain is built from TRBV5-1 and TRBJ2-2, with D tentatively TRBD1 or TRBD2 (5 bases each). The germline V and J ends were trimmed by 3 bases and 6 bases, with 6 bases remaining between them. This CDR3 has 12 amino acids. Germline V lookup: CDR1 SGHRS, CDR2 YFSETQ. The DNA of the CDR3 is TGCGCCAGCAGCTGGGACGCCGGGGAGCTGTTTTTT. Protein product: CASSWDAGELFF.

Many counts were recorded for this clone. J is TRBJ2-3 and V is TRBV28; D gene ambiguous. Germline lookup yields CDR1 MDHEN and CDR2 SYDVKM. This CDR3 has 15 amino acids. The V end lost 3 bases, the J end lost 0 bases, and 10 bases lay between the germline ends. The CDR3 sequence is CASSFPPASTDTQYF. The CDR3 DNA reads TGTGCCAGCAGTTTCCCCCCAGCTAGCACAGATACGCAGTATTTT.

This clone was seen ten or more times. This sequence joins TRBV7-9 and TRBJ2-1; 8 positions agree with TRBD2. The CDR3 sequence is 14 residues long. Germline lookup yields CDR1 SEHNR and CDR2 FQNEAQ (reference sequence). After removal of 2 bases from V and 8 bases from J, the junction contained 5 bases not matched to a gene. The CDR3 here is CASSLTGGPHEQFF. CDR3 in DNA: TGTGCCAGCAGCTTAACGGGAGGGCCCCATGAGCAGTTCTTC. Supplemented by reference TRBV7-9 and TRBJ2-1, the full variable domain reads DTGVSQNPRHKITKRGQNVTFRCDPISEHNRLYWYRQTLGQGPEFLTYFQNEAQLEKSRLLSDRFSAERPKGSFSTLEIQRTEQGDSAMYLCASSLTGGPHEQFFGPGTRLTVL.

The chain links TRBV9 to TRBJ2-2, with 15 bases lining up with TRBD2. CDR1 and CDR2 from the germline V gene are SGDLS and YYNGEE. The J segment lost 3 bases and the V segment lost 2 bases, leaving 8 bases of the junction unmatched. This CDR3 has 19 residues. CDR3 residues: CASSVGGLAGGPYTGELFF. DNA of the CDR3: TGTGCCAGCAGCGTGGGCGGACTAGCGGGAGGGCCCTACACCGGGGAGCTGTTTTTT.

J is TRBJ2-7 and V is TRBV11-2; D possibly matches TRBD1 or TRBD2 (6 bases each). The V gene's germline CDR1 is SGHAT and CDR2 FQNNGV. The CDR3 contains 18 residues. Trimming took off 1 base at V and 1 base at J, with 20 bases between the two ends. CDR3 sequence: CASSLVKRGLVLSYEQYF. The CDR3 region has the DNA TGTGCCAGCAGCTTAGTTAAACGGGGGCTAGTTCTTTCCTACGAGCAGTACTTC.

This clone was seen ten or more times. The chain carries TRBV4-2 and TRBJ2-3; D is possibly TRBD2 (7 bases). This CDR3 has 17 amino acids. V was cut by 0 bases and J by 1 base, with 14 bases left in between. Germline V lookup: CDR1 LGHNA, CDR2 YNFKEQ. The CDR3 region has the DNA TGTGCCAGCAGCCAAGATGGAGGGGGGGCCCGCACAGATACGCAGTATTTT. Translating gives CASSQDGGGARTDTQYF.

In its sample, this clone was seen many times. The chain recombines TRBV20-1 with TRBJ1-6, with D uncertain. The germline CDR1 and CDR2 sequences are DFQATT and SNEGSKA (reference sequence). The CDR3 has 16 amino acids. The V end lost 2 bases, the J end lost 7 bases, and 18 bases lay between the germline ends. The chain's CDR3 is CSARRQSSYQNSPLHF. Here the CDR3 DNA reads TGCAGTGCTAGAAGGCAGTCGAGCTACCAGAATTCACCCCTCCACTTT.

This clone showed up just a few times. This chain connects TRBV5-6 to TRBJ2-1; tentatively, D is TRBD2 (6 bases). Germline V gene data show CDR1 as SGHDT and CDR2 as YYEEEE. With 6 bases removed from V and 8 bases from J, the gap between germline ends came to 21 bases. The CDR3 length is 15 residues. CDR3 sequence: CASTRWAGNEDEQFF. Here the CDR3 DNA reads TGTGCCAGCACCCGCTGGGCGGGGAACGAGGATGAGCAGTTCTTC.

This chain links TRBV30 with TRBJ1-2; D ambiguous. Germline V gene data show CDR1 as GTSNPN and CDR2 as SVGIG (reference sequence). The CDR3 length is 12 residues. V lost 0 bases and J lost 8, with 10 bases in between. The CDR3: CAWSVFWTGYTF. DNA for the CDR3: TGTGCCTGGAGTGTATTTTGGACCGGCTACACCTTC.

This clone was detected only a few times. The junction shows a germline mismatch at one end, possibly a read error. This chain connects TRBV10-3 to TRBJ2-7, with D perhaps matching TRBD1 or TRBD2 (5 bases each). Per germline, CDR1 ENHRY and CDR2 SYGVKD. This CDR3 has 14 amino acids. The CDR3 is CASSLGTTLYEQYF. The CDR3 coding sequence is TGTGCCAGCAGTTTGGGGACGACTTTATACGAGCAGTACTTC.

This clone appeared once. V gene TRBV5-5 combines with J gene TRBJ2-1, with 8 bases that match TRBD2. The CDR3 sequence is 15 residues long. V dropped 6 bases and J dropped 0; count of bases not matched to a gene: 5. Germline CDR1 reads SGHKS; CDR2 reads YYEKEE (reference sequence). For the CDR3, the DNA is TGTGCCAGCATCATAGCGGGGAGCTCCTACAATGAGCAGTTCTTC. Protein product: CASIIAGSSYNEQFF. The full variable domain, in which reference TRBV5-5 and TRBJ2-1 provide the parts outside the CDR3, is DAGVTQSPTHLIKTRGQQVTLRCSPISGHKSVSWYQQVLGQGPQFIFQYYEKEERGRGNFPDRFSARQFPNYSSELNVNALLLGDSALYLCASIIAGSSYNEQFFGPGTRLTVL.

This clone was seen many times. The V call is TRBV3-1, the J call TRBJ1-1, with D unresolved. With 1 base removed from V and 0 bases from J, the gap between germline ends came to 3 bases. CDR3 size: 13 residues. Germline V gene data show CDR1 as LGHDT and CDR2 as YNNKEL (reference sequence). This CDR3 reads CASSQVMNTEAFF. Written as DNA, the CDR3 is TGTGCCAGCAGCCAAGTCATGAACACTGAAGCTTTCTTT.

The chain uses TRBV4-1 and TRBJ2-7; TRBD1 is a possible D gene (5 bases). The CDR3 length is 13 residues. Trimming took off 1 base at V and 6 bases at J, with 10 bases between the two ends. Per the germline V gene, CDR1 is MGHRA and CDR2 is YSYEKL. Here the CDR3 DNA reads TGCGCCAGCAGCCAAGGTAGGGGCGCCGAGCAGTACTTC. As protein: CASSQGRGAEQYF.

By share of the sample, this clone is large. DNA for the CDR3: TGTGCCAGTAGCGTAGGAATTGGCTACACCTTC. This translates into CASSVGIGYTF. This chain links TRBV19 with TRBJ1-2; D call uncertain. This CDR3 is 11 amino acids long. CDR1 LNHDA and CDR2 SQIVND come from the germline V gene (reference sequence). Between the trimmed V and J ends, which lost 6 bases and 7 bases, there was a span of 9 bases.

This clone was recorded at least ten times. The V and J genes are TRBV7-3 and TRBJ2-7; TRBD2 matches 10 bases. CDR3 length equals 17 residues. Germline CDR1 SGHTA, CDR2 FQGTGA. The ends lost 1 base at V and 4 bases at J; junction bases unmatched: 10. CDR3: CASSLKGVTAGGYEQYF. For the CDR3, the DNA is TGTGCCAGCAGCTTAAAAGGGGTGACAGCGGGAGGGTACGAGCAGTACTTC.